One and the same sample provided the 9 T cell receptor beta chains below, sequenced in a study of T cell responses to AZD1222 COVID-19 vaccine. Data came from immunoSEQ multiplex PCR; TCRdb stores just in-frame clones and leaves some out. The sample consists of roughly 200,000 clones, roughly 94% of them appearing once. The sample was peripheral blood, taken 28 days after the second dose of the MenACWY control vaccine. The source is an adult who received the MenACWY meningococcal vaccine as a control.

In DNA form, the CDR3 reads TGTGCCAGCAGTGCCGAGATTACTGGGGCCAACGTCCTGACTTTC. It yields the protein CASSAEITGANVLTF. The rearrangement links TRBV2 to TRBJ2-6; D unresolved. Germline CDR1 SNHLY, CDR2 FYNNEI. The V end was cut by 4 bases, the J end by 2 bases, with 9 bases between. This CDR3 has 15 residues.

V gene TRBV5-5 combines with J gene TRBJ2-7; 7 nucleotides agree with TRBD1. This CDR3 spans 14 amino acids. Germline trimming cut 2 bases from V and 2 bases from J; bases unmatched to any gene: 4. The germline CDR1 and CDR2 sequences are SGHKS and YYEKEE (reference sequence). The CDR3 protein is CASSFLTGPYEQYF. The CDR3 nucleotides read TGTGCCAGCAGCTTCCTGACAGGGCCCTACGAGCAGTACTTC.

The chain recombines TRBV4-2 with TRBJ2-7, with a tentative D call TRBD1 (6 bases). Trimming left V 0 bases short and J 12 bases short, with 15 bases between. Germline CDR1 reads LGHNA; CDR2 reads YNFKEQ. The CDR3 runs to 13 residues. The CDR3: CASSQDVVTGRYF. The DNA of the CDR3 is TGTGCCAGCAGCCAAGATGTCGTGACAGGCCGGTACTTC.

J is TRBJ2-1 and V is TRBV11-3, with D possibly TRBD2 on 5 matching bases. The CDR3 is 15 residues long. V was pared by 6 bases and J by 7 bases, with 19 bases between. The germline CDR1 and CDR2 sequences are SGHNT and YENEEA. Here the CDR3 reads CASSPSVWGDNEQFF. DNA of the CDR3: TGTGCCAGCAGTCCCTCGGTCTGGGGAGATAATGAGCAGTTCTTC.

The chain uses TRBV24-1 and TRBJ2-1; 7 bases are a match to TRBD2. The germline gives CDR1 KGHDR, CDR2 SFDVKD. Trimming cost V 9 bases and J 5 bases; bases outside gene matches: 3. The CDR3 loop spans 12 amino acids. CDR3 sequence: CATERGNNEQFF. The CDR3 nucleotides are TGTGCCACCGAGCGGGGAAACAATGAGCAGTTCTTC.

The CDR3 protein is CASSFASGGNEQYF. CDR3 nucleotides: TGTGCCAGCAGCTTCGCTAGCGGAGGTAACGAGCAGTACTTC. V and J are TRBV11-2 and TRBJ2-7; 7 bases match TRBD2. Trimming cost V 3 bases and J 5 bases; bases outside gene matches: 7. The CDR3 runs 14 residues. Germline-derived CDR1 and CDR2 are SGHAT and FQNNGV.

The J gene is TRBJ2-7, the V gene TRBV30; a weak D match, TRBD1 (6 bases). V lost 1 base and J lost 13, with 14 bases in between. The CDR3 runs 11 residues. Germline CDR1 and CDR2: GTSNPN and SVGIG (reference sequence). CDR3 residues: CAWSEGQGPYF. In DNA, the CDR3 is TGTGCCTGGAGTGAGGGTCAGGGGCCCTACTTC.

The chain combines TRBV19 with TRBJ2-1, with D possibly being TRBD2 (7 bases). The V and J ends lost 3 bases and 8 bases respectively, with 20 bases between them. The CDR3 is 16 amino acids. Germline lookup yields CDR1 LNHDA and CDR2 SQIVND (reference sequence). As DNA, the CDR3 is TGTGCCAGTAGTATTAGGGAGGGGGGCGCTTCGGATGAGCAGTTCTTC. Translated: CASSIREGGASDEQFF. The full variable domain, its missing parts supplied by reference TRBV19 and TRBJ2-1, is DGGITQSPKYLFRKEGQNVTLSCEQNLNHDAMYWYRQDPGQGLRLIYYSQIVNDFQKGDIAEGYSVSREKKESFPLTVTSAQKNPTAFYLCASSIREGGASDEQFFGPGTRLTVL.

The chain combines TRBV20-1 with TRBJ1-5; 9 nucleotides match TRBD1. Trimming removed 3 bases from V and 6 bases from J; junction bases left unmatched: 3. This CDR3 is built from 13 residues. Germline V lookup: CDR1 DFQATT, CDR2 SNEGSKA (reference sequence). The CDR3, as DNA: TGCAGTGCTAGTGCGGGACAGGGTCAGCCCCAGCATTTT. It is translated as CSASAGQGQPQHF.